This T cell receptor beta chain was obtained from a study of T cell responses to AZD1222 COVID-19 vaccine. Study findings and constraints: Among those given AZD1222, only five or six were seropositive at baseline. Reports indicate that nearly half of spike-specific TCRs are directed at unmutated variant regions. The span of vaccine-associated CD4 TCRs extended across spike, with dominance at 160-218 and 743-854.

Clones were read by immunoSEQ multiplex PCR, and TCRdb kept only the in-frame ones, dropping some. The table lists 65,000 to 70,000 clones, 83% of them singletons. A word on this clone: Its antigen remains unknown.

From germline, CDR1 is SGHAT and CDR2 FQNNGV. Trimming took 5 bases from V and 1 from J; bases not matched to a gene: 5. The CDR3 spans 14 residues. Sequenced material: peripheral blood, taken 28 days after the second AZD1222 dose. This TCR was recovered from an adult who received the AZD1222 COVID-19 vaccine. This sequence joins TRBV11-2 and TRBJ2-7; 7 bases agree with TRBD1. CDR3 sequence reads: CASSPGTASYEQYF. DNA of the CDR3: TGTGCCAGCAGCCCCGGGACAGCTTCCTACGAGCAGTACTTC.